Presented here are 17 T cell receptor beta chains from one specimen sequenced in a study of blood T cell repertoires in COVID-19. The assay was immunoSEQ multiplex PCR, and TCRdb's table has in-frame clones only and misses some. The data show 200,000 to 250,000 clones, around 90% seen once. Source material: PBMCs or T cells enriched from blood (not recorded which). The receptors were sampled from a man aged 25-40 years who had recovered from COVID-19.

For the CDR3, the DNA is TGTGCCAGCAGTTACTCCTCGATCGGGGGAGCTGAAGCTTTCTTT. Translation: CASSYSSIGGAEAFF. The chain carries TRBV6-5 and TRBJ1-1; the D gene is possibly TRBD1 (5 bases). The germline V and J ends were trimmed by 0 bases and 6 bases, with 14 bases remaining between them. Germline V gene data show CDR1 as MNHEY and CDR2 as SVGAGI. The CDR3 runs 15 residues.

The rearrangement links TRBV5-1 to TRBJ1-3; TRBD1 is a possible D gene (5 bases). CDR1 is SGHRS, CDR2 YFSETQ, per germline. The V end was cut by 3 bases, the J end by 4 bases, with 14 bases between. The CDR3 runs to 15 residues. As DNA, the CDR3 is TGCGCCAGCAGCTCCGACTCAGCAGGGGGAAACACCATATATTTT. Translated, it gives CASSSDSAGGNTIYF.

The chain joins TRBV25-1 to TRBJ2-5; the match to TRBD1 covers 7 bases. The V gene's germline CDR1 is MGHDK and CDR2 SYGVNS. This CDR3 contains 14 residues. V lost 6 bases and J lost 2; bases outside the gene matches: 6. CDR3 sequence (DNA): TGTGCCAGCAGCGGACAGGCCATTCAAGAGACCCAGTACTTC. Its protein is CASSGQAIQETQYF.

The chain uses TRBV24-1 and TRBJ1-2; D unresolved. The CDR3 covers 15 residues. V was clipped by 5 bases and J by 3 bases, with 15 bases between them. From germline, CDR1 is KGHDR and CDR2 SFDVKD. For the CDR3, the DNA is TGTGCCACCAGTGGAATTTCTGTTGGAGACTATGGCTACACCTTC. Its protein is CATSGISVGDYGYTF.

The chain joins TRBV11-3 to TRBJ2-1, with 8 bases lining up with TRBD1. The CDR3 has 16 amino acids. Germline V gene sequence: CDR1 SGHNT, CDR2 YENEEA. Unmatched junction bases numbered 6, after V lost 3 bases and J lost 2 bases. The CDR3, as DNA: TGTGCCAGCAGCTTCGCACCGGGACAGGCCTACAATGAGCAGTTCTTC. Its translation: CASSFAPGQAYNEQFF.

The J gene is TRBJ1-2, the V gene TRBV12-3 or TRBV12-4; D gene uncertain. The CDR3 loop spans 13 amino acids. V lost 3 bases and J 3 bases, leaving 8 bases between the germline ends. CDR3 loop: CASSFGDHYGYTF. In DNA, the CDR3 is TGTGCCAGCAGTTTCGGGGATCACTATGGCTACACCTTC.

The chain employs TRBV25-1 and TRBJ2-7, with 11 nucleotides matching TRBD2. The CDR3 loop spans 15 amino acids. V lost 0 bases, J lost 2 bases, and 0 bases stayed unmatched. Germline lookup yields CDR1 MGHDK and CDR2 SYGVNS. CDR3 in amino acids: CASSEYSGRAYEQYF. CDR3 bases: TGTGCCAGCAGTGAATATAGCGGGAGGGCCTACGAGCAGTACTTC.

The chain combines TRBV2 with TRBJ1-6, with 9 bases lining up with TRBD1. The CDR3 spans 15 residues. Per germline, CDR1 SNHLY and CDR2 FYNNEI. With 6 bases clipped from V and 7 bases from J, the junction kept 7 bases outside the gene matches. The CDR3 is CASSAIQGANSPLHF. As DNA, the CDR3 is TGTGCCAGCAGCGCCATACAGGGGGCGAATTCACCCCTCCACTTT.

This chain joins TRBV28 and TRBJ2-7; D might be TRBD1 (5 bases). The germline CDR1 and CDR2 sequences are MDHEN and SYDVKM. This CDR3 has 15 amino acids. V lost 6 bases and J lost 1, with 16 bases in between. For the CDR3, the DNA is TGTGCCAGCAGAATACAGGATTCAATTTCCTACGAGCAGTACTTC. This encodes CASRIQDSISYEQYF. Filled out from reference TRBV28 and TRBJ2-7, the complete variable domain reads DVKVTQSSRYLVKRTGEKVFLECVQDMDHENMFWYRQDPGLGLRLIYFSYDVKMKEKGDIPEGYSVSREKKERFSLILESASTNQTSMYLCASRIQDSISYEQYFGPGTRLTVT.

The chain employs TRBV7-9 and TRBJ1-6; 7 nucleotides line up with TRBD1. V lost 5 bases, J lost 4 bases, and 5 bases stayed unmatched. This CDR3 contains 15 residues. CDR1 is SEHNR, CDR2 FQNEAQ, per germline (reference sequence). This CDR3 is CASSPAGGYNSPLHF. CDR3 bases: TGTGCCAGCAGCCCCGCAGGGGGATATAATTCACCCCTCCACTTT.

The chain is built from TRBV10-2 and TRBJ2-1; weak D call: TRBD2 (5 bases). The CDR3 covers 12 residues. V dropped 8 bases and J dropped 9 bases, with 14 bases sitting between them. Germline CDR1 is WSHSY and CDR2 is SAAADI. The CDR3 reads CASLPPEGEQFF. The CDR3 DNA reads TGCGCCAGCCTACCTCCCGAGGGTGAGCAGTTCTTC.

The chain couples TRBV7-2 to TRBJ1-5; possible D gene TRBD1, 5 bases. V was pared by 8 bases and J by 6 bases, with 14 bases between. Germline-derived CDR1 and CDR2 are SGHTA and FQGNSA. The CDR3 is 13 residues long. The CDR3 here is CASDLIGGQPQHF. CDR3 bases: TGTGCCAGCGACTTAATCGGGGGTCAGCCCCAGCATTTT.

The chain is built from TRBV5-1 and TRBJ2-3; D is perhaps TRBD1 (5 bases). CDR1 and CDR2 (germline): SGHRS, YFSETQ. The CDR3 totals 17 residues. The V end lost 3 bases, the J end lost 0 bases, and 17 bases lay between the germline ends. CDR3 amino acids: CASSSMGLIRSTDTQYF. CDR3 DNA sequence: TGCGCCAGCAGCTCAATGGGGCTTATCCGTAGCACAGATACGCAGTATTTT. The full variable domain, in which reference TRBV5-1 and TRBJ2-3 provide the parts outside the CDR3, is KAGVTQTPRYLIKTRGQQVTLSCSPISGHRSVSWYQQTPGQGLQFLFEYFSETQRNKGNFPGRFSGRQFSNSRSEMNVSTLELGDSALYLCASSSMGLIRSTDTQYFGPGTRLTVL.

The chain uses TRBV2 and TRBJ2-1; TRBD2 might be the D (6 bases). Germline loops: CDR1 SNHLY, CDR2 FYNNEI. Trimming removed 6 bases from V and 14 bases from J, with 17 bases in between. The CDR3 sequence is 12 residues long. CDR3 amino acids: CASSELEGFEFF. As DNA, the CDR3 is TGTGCCAGCAGCGAATTGGAGGGATTTGAGTTCTTC.

The CDR3 coding sequence is TGTGCCAGCAGCCAAACTCGGGCGGGGCGGCCCCAGCATTTT. Protein product: CASSQTRAGRPQHF. The chain recombines TRBV3-1 (or the pseudogene TRBV3-2) with TRBJ1-5; weak D call: TRBD1 (5 bases). CDR3 size: 14 residues. CDR1 and CDR2 (germline): LGHDT, YNNKEL (reference sequence). Trimming took 2 bases from V and 9 from J, leaving 14 bases between them.

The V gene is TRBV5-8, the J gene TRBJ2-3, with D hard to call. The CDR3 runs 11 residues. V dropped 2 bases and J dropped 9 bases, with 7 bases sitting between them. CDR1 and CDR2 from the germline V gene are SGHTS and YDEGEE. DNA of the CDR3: TGTGCCAGCAGCTTCCTAGGCACGCAGTATTTT. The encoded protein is CASSFLGTQYF.

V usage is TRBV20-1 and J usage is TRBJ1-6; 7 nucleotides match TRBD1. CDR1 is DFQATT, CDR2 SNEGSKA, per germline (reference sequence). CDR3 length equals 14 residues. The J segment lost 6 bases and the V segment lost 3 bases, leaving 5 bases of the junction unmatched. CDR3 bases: TGCAGTGCTAGTCTCCCAGGGGGTAATTCACCCCTCCACTTT. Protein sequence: CSASLPGGNSPLHF.